Below are 13 T cell receptor beta chains sequenced from a single sample in a study of blood T cell repertoires in COVID-19 (dated by TCRdb to 2018 to 2020). Library method: the immunoSEQ multiplex PCR assay. TCRdb retrieved this table from immuneACCESS and kept in-frame rearrangements only. Not all clones are present; in checked studies, unresolved V genes account for under half, and no reason is known for the remainder. Within this sample are some 120,000 clones, with 85% to 90% of them counted one time only. The ten largest clones take up approximately 8.1% of the sample. Material: peripheral blood. Receptors originate from a man aged 50-60 years with acute or convalescent COVID-19.

The chain couples TRBV5-1 to TRBJ1-2; the match to TRBD1 covers 8 bases. Unmatched junction bases numbered 16, after V lost 0 bases and J lost 0 bases. This CDR3 is 20 amino acids long. Germline assignment: CDR1 SGHRS and CDR2 YFSETQ. CDR3 residues: CASSLGPTGGASSSNYGYTF. CDR3 in DNA: TGCGCCAGCAGCTTGGGGCCCACAGGGGGAGCCTCTTCTTCTAACTATGGCTACACCTTC.

This rearrangement joins TRBV30 to TRBJ1-2; tentative D call: TRBD1 (5 bases). The CDR3 spans 17 residues. V dropped 4 bases and J dropped 4 bases, with 25 bases sitting between them. Germline V CDR1 and CDR2: GTSNPN, SVGIG (reference sequence). The CDR3 loop reads CAWTPMPRDPKGYGYTF. CDR3 DNA: TGTGCCTGGACACCTATGCCCAGGGATCCGAAGGGCTATGGCTACACCTTC.

The chain uses TRBV7-9 and TRBJ2-5, with 7 bases identical to TRBD1. The CDR3 contains 15 residues. CDR1 and CDR2 from the germline V gene are SEHNR and FQNEAQ (reference sequence). V was clipped by 8 bases and J by 0 bases; unmatched bases: 9. The DNA of the CDR3 is TGTGCCAGCCGCCCGAGGGGGCCCCACCAAGAGACCCAGTACTTC. As protein: CASRPRGPHQETQYF.

The genes are TRBV19 and TRBJ1-1; a possible D gene is TRBD1 (6 bases). CDR3 length equals 13 residues. Germline assignment: CDR1 LNHDA and CDR2 SQIVND (reference sequence). V lost 5 bases and J lost 0, with 7 bases in between. The DNA for the CDR3 is TGTGCCAGTAGTGACAGGATGAACACTGAAGCTTTCTTT. Amino acid sequence: CASSDRMNTEAFF. Combining the CDR3 with reference TRBV19 and TRBJ1-1 gives the whole variable domain DGGITQSPKYLFRKEGQNVTLSCEQNLNHDAMYWYRQDPGQGLRLIYYSQIVNDFQKGDIAEGYSVSREKKESFPLTVTSAQKNPTAFYLCASSDRMNTEAFFGQGTRLTVV.

This sequence joins TRBV7-8 and TRBJ2-6; 8 bases are a match to TRBD2. The CDR3 runs 17 residues. CDR1 and CDR2 from the germline V gene are SGHVS and FQNEAQ. V lost 5 bases to trimming and J lost 1 base; unmatched junction nucleotides: 7. CDR3: CASSLREGGSGANVLTF. DNA for the CDR3: TGTGCCAGCAGCCTCCGGGAGGGCGGTTCTGGGGCCAACGTCCTGACTTTC.

V gene TRBV7-9 combines with J gene TRBJ2-2; 9 positions match TRBD2. Germline V gene data show CDR1 as SEHNR and CDR2 as FQNEAQ (reference sequence). The junction had 10 bases not matched to a gene; V was cut back by 1 base and J by 4 bases. The CDR3 extends over 18 amino acids. CDR3 bases: TGTGCCAGCAGCTTAGGGGCTAGCGGGACAAGAAGCACCGGGGAGCTGTTTTTT. Translation: CASSLGASGTRSTGELFF. The variable domain in full, with the rest retrieved from reference TRBV7-9 and TRBJ2-2, is DTGVSQNPRHKITKRGQNVTFRCDPISEHNRLYWYRQTLGQGPEFLTYFQNEAQLEKSRLLSDRFSAERPKGSFSTLEIQRTEQGDSAMYLCASSLGASGTRSTGELFFGEGSRLTVL.

The chain joins TRBV5-1 to TRBJ2-2, with a tentative D call TRBD2 (5 bases). V was clipped by 2 bases and J by 2 bases, with 10 bases between them. The CDR3 extends over 15 amino acids. Germline V CDR1 and CDR2: SGHRS, YFSETQ. The CDR3: CASSFGLENTGELFF. In nucleotides, the CDR3 is TGCGCCAGCAGCTTTGGACTGGAAAACACCGGGGAGCTGTTTTTT.

This clone has only a few counts. The chain carries TRBV27 and TRBJ2-6; tentatively, D is TRBD1 (6 bases). This CDR3 contains 15 residues. The V end lost 8 bases, the J end lost 0 bases, and 11 bases lay between the germline ends. Germline CDR1 is MNHEY and CDR2 is SMNVEV (reference sequence). CDR3 nucleotides: TGTGCCAGCGCAGGACAGTACTCTGGGGCCAACGTCCTGACTTTC. It is translated as CASAGQYSGANVLTF.

Only a few counts were recorded for this clone. V gene TRBV5-4 combines with J gene TRBJ2-2; unclear D gene. The V gene's germline CDR1 is SGHNT and CDR2 YYREEE (reference sequence). Trimming took off 4 bases at V and 0 bases at J, with 10 bases between the two ends. CDR3 length equals 15 residues. The chain's CDR3 is CASSPTATNTGELFF. CDR3 in DNA: TGTGCCAGCAGCCCTACCGCCACGAACACCGGGGAGCTGTTTTTT.

The chain is built from TRBV6-2 or TRBV6-3 and TRBJ2-3; 7 bases fit TRBD2. This CDR3 comprises 19 residues. Per the germline V gene, CDR1 is MNHEY and CDR2 is SVGEGT. V dropped 0 bases and J dropped 5; count of bases not matched to a gene: 17. In DNA, the CDR3 is TGTGCCAGCAGTTACTCTACCCAGACTAGCCCCCAGGCGGGAGATACGCAGTATTTT. Amino acid sequence: CASSYSTQTSPQAGDTQYF.

The genes are TRBV3-1 (or the pseudogene TRBV3-2) and TRBJ1-5; D is possibly TRBD1 (5 bases). Trimming took off 3 bases at V and 1 base at J, with 13 bases between the two ends. The CDR3 totals 16 residues. From germline, CDR1 is LGHDT and CDR2 YNNKEL (reference sequence). The CDR3 loop reads CASSQSRAISNQPQHF. CDR3 sequence (DNA): TGTGCCAGCAGCCAGAGCAGGGCGATAAGCAATCAGCCCCAGCATTTT.

A single count supports this clone. The chain uses TRBV5-1 and TRBJ2-7, with TRBD1 matching 7 bases. This CDR3 comprises 15 residues. Trimming took 4 bases from V and 2 from J; bases not matched to a gene: 9. Germline CDR1 is SGHRS and CDR2 is YFSETQ. DNA for the CDR3: TGCGCCAGCAGCCCGGGGACAGTGAATACCTACGAGCAGTACTTC. It is translated as CASSPGTVNTYEQYF. Full variable domain (rest looked up from reference TRBV5-1 and TRBJ2-7): KAGVTQTPRYLIKTRGQQVTLSCSPISGHRSVSWYQQTPGQGLQFLFEYFSETQRNKGNFPGRFSGRQFSNSRSEMNVSTLELGDSALYLCASSPGTVNTYEQYFGPGTRLTVT.

The chain is built from TRBV20-1 and TRBJ2-3; 7 bases match TRBD2. Germline lookup yields CDR1 DFQATT and CDR2 SNEGSKA (reference sequence). Trimming removed 3 bases from V and 2 bases from J; junction bases left unmatched: 8. The CDR3 length is 15 residues. DNA of the CDR3: TGCAGTGCTAGTAGGCCTAGCGGTTACACAGATACGCAGTATTTT. This codes for CSASRPSGYTDTQYF.